This is a list of T cell receptor beta chains from one sample in a study of CD8 T cells in Susac syndrome. MiXCR was run by TCRdb on the immunoSEQ multiplex PCR reads, yielding one entry per CDR3 protein. The repertoire holds a few hundred thousand distinct CDR3 sequences, with 95% as singletons. Sequencing was done on a sample of CD4+ T cells from PBMCs. Every receptor here comes from a human donor with multiple sclerosis. CDR3s leave out the opening cysteine and the closing phenylalanine or tryptophan.

CDR3 length: 13
J gene: TRBJ1-3
V gene: TRBV1
CDR3 protein: TSSQEGQAWGTIY

CDR3 length: 12
J gene: TRBJ1-2
V gene: TRBV23-1
CDR3 protein: ASSQFRVDYGYT

CDR3 length: 13
J gene: TRBJ1-1
V gene: TRBV7-9
CDR3 protein: ASRPGTGTNTEAF

CDR3 length: 12
J gene: TRBJ1-5
V gene: TRBV15
CDR3 protein: ATSIEQGNQPQH

CDR3 length: 16
J gene: TRBJ2-6
V gene: TRBV9
CDR3 protein: ASSADGSGFSGANVLT

CDR3 length: 13
J gene: TRBJ2-2
V gene: TRBV3-1
CDR3 protein: ASSQGTGGAGELF

CDR3 length: 11
J gene: TRBJ1-5
V gene: TRBV20-1
CDR3 protein: SARVEGGRPQH

CDR3 length: 14
J gene: TRBJ2-1
V gene: TRBV4-1
CDR3 protein: ASSQEVGDRRNEQF

CDR3 length: 11
J gene: TRBJ2-7
V gene: TRBV30
CDR3 protein: AWRGQGGYEQY

CDR3 length: 12
J gene: TRBJ2-5
V gene: TRBV5-1
CDR3 protein: ASSPGGPGETQY

CDR3 length: 13
J gene: TRBJ2-5
V gene: TRBV11-2
CDR3 protein: ASSLVGVDQETQY

CDR3 length: 11
J gene: TRBJ2-7
V gene: TRBV20-1
CDR3 protein: SAKRPGAYEQY

CDR3 length: 9
J gene: TRBJ2-5
V gene: TRBV6-5
CDR3 protein: ASSYGKTQY

CDR3 length: 11
J gene: TRBJ2-3
V gene: TRBV12-3/TRBV12-4
CDR3 protein: ASSLVHKDTQY

CDR3 length: 11
J gene: TRBJ2-7
V gene: TRBV30
CDR3 protein: AWRQGATYEQY

CDR3 length: 14
J gene: TRBJ2-1
V gene: TRBV5-4
CDR3 protein: ASSPTGTRNYNEQF

CDR3 length: 8
J gene: TRBJ2-1
V gene: TRBV7-2
CDR3 protein: ASSLYEQF

CDR3 length: 12
J gene: TRBJ1-2
V gene: TRBV20-1
CDR3 protein: SARVPGASYGYT

CDR3 length: 12
J gene: TRBJ2-1
V gene: TRBV7-8
CDR3 protein: ASSYLAGGDEQF

CDR3 length: 12
J gene: TRBJ2-5
V gene: TRBV3-1
CDR3 protein: ASSHLQYQETQY

CDR3 length: 14
J gene: TRBJ2-1
V gene: TRBV11-3
CDR3 protein: ASSLGSTGKQTEQF

CDR3 length: 12
J gene: TRBJ2-1
V gene: TRBV3-1
CDR3 protein: ASSHGLAGNEQF

CDR3 length: 14
J gene: TRBJ2-7
V gene: TRBV6-1
CDR3 protein: ASSEAWGRTAMEQY

CDR3 length: 14
J gene: TRBJ2-1
V gene: TRBV13
CDR3 protein: ASSKTGQGPYNEQF

CDR3 length: 13
J gene: TRBJ2-1
V gene: TRBV29-1
CDR3 protein: SVLTRPSSYNEQF

CDR3 length: 11
J gene: TRBJ1-1
V gene: TRBV27
CDR3 protein: ASSFLGWTEAF

CDR3 length: 9
J gene: TRBJ2-5
V gene: TRBV6-1
CDR3 protein: ASKIVETQY

CDR3 length: 14
J gene: TRBJ1-2
V gene: TRBV6-5
CDR3 protein: ASSYRSIGVGYGYT

CDR3 length: 9
J gene: TRBJ1-2
V gene: TRBV29-1
CDR3 protein: SVTGNYGYT

CDR3 length: 16
J gene: TRBJ2-7
V gene: TRBV28
CDR3 protein: ASSFPLGGTGGTYEQY

CDR3 length: 7
J gene: TRBJ1-5
V gene: TRBV3-1
CDR3 protein: AGFQPQH

CDR3 length: 14
J gene: TRBJ2-1
V gene: TRBV27
CDR3 protein: ASSSRALGGGNEQF

CDR3 length: 13
J gene: TRBJ1-2
V gene: TRBV3-1
CDR3 protein: ASSQGMGNYYGYT

CDR3 length: 10
J gene: TRBJ2-7
V gene: TRBV29-1
CDR3 protein: SVSRGKVEQY

CDR3 length: 12
J gene: TRBJ2-3
V gene: TRBV6-6
CDR3 protein: ASSPGLRTDTQY

CDR3 length: 16
J gene: TRBJ2-5
V gene: TRBV15
CDR3 protein: ATSRDGRRGHYLETQY

CDR3 length: 13
J gene: TRBJ2-6
V gene: TRBV12-3/TRBV12-4
CDR3 protein: ASSSTGPGANVLT

CDR3 length: 13
J gene: TRBJ2-1
V gene: TRBV15
CDR3 protein: ATSRDRGNRNEQF

CDR3 length: 13
J gene: TRBJ1-2
V gene: TRBV30
CDR3 protein: AWRRVGGINYGYT

CDR3 length: 13
J gene: TRBJ2-5
V gene: TRBV30
CDR3 protein: AWSRTSGRVETQY

CDR3 length: 12
J gene: TRBJ2-1
V gene: TRBV24-1
CDR3 protein: ATRNGGRRLIQF

CDR3 length: 10
J gene: TRBJ1-3
V gene: TRBV20-1
CDR3 protein: SAGESGNTIY

CDR3 length: 11
J gene: TRBJ1-2
V gene: TRBV20-1
CDR3 protein: SAPIQVVYGYT

CDR3 length: 16
J gene: TRBJ2-2
V gene: TRBV7-2
CDR3 protein: ASSFSLLAGGYTGELF

CDR3 length: 11
J gene: TRBJ2-7
V gene: TRBV7-2
CDR3 protein: ASSFPGRQEQY

CDR3 length: 11
J gene: TRBJ2-5
V gene: TRBV6-1
CDR3 protein: ATGARNGETQY

CDR3 length: 11
J gene: TRBJ2-5
V gene: TRBV27
CDR3 protein: ASSLGVLKTQY

CDR3 length: 13
J gene: TRBJ1-2
V gene: TRBV3-1
CDR3 protein: ASSHLTRTGDGYT

CDR3 length: 13
J gene: TRBJ1-2
V gene: TRBV12-3/TRBV12-4
CDR3 protein: ASSARDRSHYGYT

CDR3 length: 14
J gene: TRBJ2-3
V gene: TRBV24-1
CDR3 protein: ATSDPRDSETDTQY

CDR3 length: 11
J gene: TRBJ2-4
V gene: TRBV2
CDR3 protein: ASSEDRDDIQY

CDR3 length: 11
J gene: TRBJ1-2
V gene: TRBV18
CDR3 protein: ASSLGQDYGYT

CDR3 length: 11
J gene: TRBJ1-1
V gene: TRBV7-9
CDR3 protein: ASSLEPYTEAF

CDR3 length: 10
J gene: TRBJ1-1
V gene: TRBV27
CDR3 protein: ASSSWTGGVG

CDR3 length: 10
J gene: TRBJ1-3
V gene: TRBV20-1
CDR3 protein: SARAGGNTIY

CDR3 length: 15
J gene: TRBJ2-5
V gene: TRBV5-1
CDR3 protein: ASSRLGLDSQQETQY